The present TCR beta chain was sequenced within a study of cytomegalovirus exposure and HLA in healthy donors. Study outcomes and limitations: Common viral pathogens seemed, in a later analysis, to connect with several of the most significant clusters. V- and J-gene trimming in TCR beta was tied to a missense DCLRE1C variant by an analysis performed later.

The study ran its PCR with 60 Vbeta and 13 Jbeta primers. The repertoire was sequenced with immunoSEQ multiplex PCR; TCRdb's copy has only in-frame clones and lacks some. The repertoire holds 150,000 to 200,000 clones, with approximately 78% as singletons. A remark on this clone: The antigen is unknown.

The sequenced sample was PBMCs. This TCR came from a woman younger than 35 in good health and CMV-seronegative.

CDR3 bases: TGTGCCAGCAGCTTACAAGCGGATAATCTCGGGCCCCAGCATTTT. Its translation: CASSLQADNLGPQHF. This sequence joins TRBV7-2 and TRBJ1-5; D not resolved. Germline assignment: CDR1 SGHTA and CDR2 FQGNSA. The CDR3 has 15 amino acids. The V end lost 2 bases, the J end lost 9 bases, and 17 bases lay between the germline ends.